This is a list of T cell receptor beta chains from one sample in a study of cytomegalovirus exposure and HLA in healthy donors. Measured with immunoSEQ multiplex PCR; TCRdb has only the in-frame clones, and not every one. Of about 140,000 clones listed, 65% to 85% are singletons. The sequencing input was PBMCs. The receptors originated from a man in his forties or fifties in good health and CMV-seronegative. Each CDR3 is given with its conserved first and last residue. A D gene is named only where the DNA matches it firmly. The size field is filled for only some rows; it gives once, few, many or a size class.

abundance | d_gene | len | j_gene | v_gene | CDR3nt | CDR3aa
once | NA | 14 | TRBJ1-2 | TRBV11-2 | TGTGCCAGCAGCTTTAGCGAGGGGGACTATGGCTACACCTTC | CASSFSEGDYGYTF
NA | TRBD1 | 17 | TRBJ1-2 | TRBV9 | TGTGCCAGCAGCGTAGATTGGCAGGGGGCAAAAGTATATGGCTACACCTTC | CASSVDWQGAKVYGYTF
NA | NA | 19 | TRBJ2-1 | TRBV12-2 | TGTGCAAGTCGCTTAGCGCGACTAGCGGGAGAAGGGTCCTACAATGAGCAGTTCTTC | CASRLARLAGEGSYNEQFF
NA | TRBD1 | 15 | TRBJ1-1 | TRBV27 | TGTGCCAGCAGTTCGGGACAGGTCCGGAACACTGAAGCTTTCTTT | CASSSGQVRNTEAFF
NA | TRBD1 | 16 | TRBJ1-1 | TRBV27 | TGTGCCAGCAGTTTATCGCCACAGGGGGCACGGTCTGAAGCTTTCTTT | CASSLSPQGARSEAFF
NA | TRBD2 | 14 | TRBJ2-5 | TRBV5-1 | TGCGCCAGCAGTCCAGCGGGGGGAAGAGAGACCCAGTACTTC | CASSPAGGRETQYF
NA | NA | 13 | TRBJ1-6 | TRBV19 | TGTGCCAGTAACGGGCAGGGGAATTCACCCCTCCACTTT | CASNGQGNSPLHF
NA | NA | 14 | TRBJ2-7 | TRBV6-5 | TGTGCCAGCAGTTACTCGGCCAACCAGGGCGAGCAGTACTTC | CASSYSANQGEQYF
NA | NA | 10 | TRBJ2-1 | TRBV6-1 | TGTGCCAGCACCAGGGGGGACACGTTCTTC | CASTRGDTFF
NA | TRBD1 | 16 | TRBJ1-1 | TRBV5-1 | TGCGCCAGCAGTTCAGGACAGGGGGCGGAGCACACTGAAGCTTTCTTT | CASSSGQGAEHTEAFF
NA | TRBD2 | 16 | TRBJ2-6 | TRBV7-6 | TGTGCCAGCAGTTATAGCGGGAGCACTGGGGCCAACGTCCTGACTTTC | CASSYSGSTGANVLTF
NA | NA | 13 | TRBJ2-1 | TRBV4-1 | TGCGCCAGCAGCCAAGATCGGGTCTATGAGCAGTTCTTC | CASSQDRVYEQFF
NA | TRBD2 | 17 | TRBJ2-5 | TRBV7-3 | TGTGCCAGCAGCTCCGGACTAGCGGGGGGGCCTGGAGAGACCCAGTACTTC | CASSSGLAGGPGETQYF
few | NA | 14 | TRBJ2-1 | TRBV2 | TGTGCCAGCAGCCGAAGGACCCAGGGGAATGAGCAGTTCTTC | CASSRRTQGNEQFF
NA | NA | 14 | TRBJ1-1 | TRBV15 | TGTGCCACCAGCAGAGATCTCCAGGGCTTCAAAGCTTTCTTT | CATSRDLQGFKAFF
once | NA | 14 | TRBJ2-3 | TRBV7-7 | TGTGCTAGCAGCTCCGAAGGGGGCACAGATACGCAGTATTTT | CASSSEGGTDTQYF
NA | TRBD2 | 14 | TRBJ2-7 | TRBV27 | TGTGCCAGCAGACGAGCGGGAGGTACCTACGAGCAGTACTTC | CASRRAGGTYEQYF
NA | TRBD1 | 15 | TRBJ1-1 | TRBV19 | TGTGCCAGTAGTCCCCAACAGGGGGCGAACACTGAAGCTTTCTTT | CASSPQQGANTEAFF
NA | NA | 15 | TRBJ1-1 | TRBV9 | TGTGCCAGCAGCCCCCCCGGGACACTGAACACTGAAGCTTTCTTT | CASSPPGTLNTEAFF
few | TRBD1 | 14 | TRBJ1-2 | TRBV7-2 | TGTGCCAGCAGCCGTACCGGGACAGGGCTTGGCTACACCTTC | CASSRTGTGLGYTF
few | NA | 13 | TRBJ2-3 | TRBV4-1 | TGCGCCAGCAGCCTCGACTCCACAGATACGCAGTATTTT | CASSLDSTDTQYF
NA | NA | 14 | TRBJ1-4 | TRBV6-5 | TGTGCCAGCAGCAACAGAGCAACTAATGAAAAACTGTTTTTT | CASSNRATNEKLFF
NA | NA | 12 | TRBJ2-2 | TRBV28 | TGTGCCACCCGCGGGGTCGTCGGGGAGCTGTTTTTT | CATRGVVGELFF
NA | NA | 14 | TRBJ2-2 | TRBV9 | TGTGCCAGCAGGGGGCATCCGGGGGCCGGGGAGCTGTTTTTT | CASRGHPGAGELFF
few | TRBD1 | 15 | TRBJ2-3 | TRBV7-9 | TGTGCCAGCAGCCCTATCGAGGGGGCCGAAGATACGCAGTATTTT | CASSPIEGAEDTQYF
NA | NA | 16 | TRBJ2-7 | TRBV28 | TGTGCCAGCAGTTCCTCTGGACTTCACCCCACCTACGAGCAGTACTTC | CASSSSGLHPTYEQYF
few | TRBD1 | 16 | TRBJ1-6 | TRBV28 | TGTGCCAGCAGTTTACGACGACCGGGACAGGGATCACCCCTCCACTTT | CASSLRRPGQGSPLHF
NA | NA | 13 | TRBJ1-5 | TRBV18 | TGTGCCAGCTCGTTGACAGTATTTCAGCCCCAGCATTTT | CASSLTVFQPQHF
NA | NA | 19 | TRBJ1-1 | TRBV21-1 | TGTGCCAGCAGCGCCTTAACATCCCGCCCTGCGCAGGTAGAAACTGAAGCTTTCTTT | CASSALTSRPAQVETEAFF
NA | NA | 15 | TRBJ1-3 | TRBV28 | TGTGCCAGCAGTTTACAGGGGCCCCAAAGAAACACCATATATTTT | CASSLQGPQRNTIYF
NA | NA | 16 | TRBJ2-7 | TRBV18 | TGTGCCAGCTCACAACTCTCCGGGACATACCTCTATGAGCAGTACTTC | CASSQLSGTYLYEQYF
NA | NA | 14 | TRBJ1-2 | TRBV5-8 | TGTGCCAGCAGCTTTGGGGGGGCTAACTATGGCTACACCTTC | CASSFGGANYGYTF
NA | NA | 13 | TRBJ1-1 | TRBV11-2 | TGTGCCAGCAGCCTAGGGCCGGGGACTGAAGCTTTCTTT | CASSLGPGTEAFF
few | NA | 12 | TRBJ2-1 | TRBV10-1 | TGCGCCAGCAGCTCAGGGGGGAATGAGCAGTTCTTC | CASSSGGNEQFF
NA | NA | 13 | TRBJ2-5 | TRBV2 | TGTGCCAGCAGTGAAGGCGGTCCCGAGACCCAGTACTTC | CASSEGGPETQYF
NA | NA | 16 | TRBJ2-6 | TRBV9 | TGTGCCAGCAGCACAACGCCGGGCTCTGGGGCCAACGTCCTGACTTTC | CASSTTPGSGANVLTF
NA | TRBD1 | 15 | TRBJ2-2 | TRBV2 | TGTGCCAGCAGTTCCGGGACAGGGTACACCGGGGAGCTGTTTTTT | CASSSGTGYTGELFF
NA | TRBD1 | 15 | TRBJ1-2 | TRBV18 | TGTGCCAGCTCACCACTGACAGGGGGTAACTATGGCTACACCTTC | CASSPLTGGNYGYTF
NA | NA | 14 | TRBJ2-1 | TRBV7-2 | TGTGCCAGCAGCTTAACAACAGTTACGAATGAGCAGTTCTTC | CASSLTTVTNEQFF
NA | NA | 16 | TRBJ1-1 | TRBV7-8 | TGTGCCAGCAGCTTAGCTTCGGGACTGTTGAACACTGAAGCTTTCTTT | CASSLASGLLNTEAFF
NA | TRBD2 | 17 | TRBJ2-3 | TRBV2 | TGTGCCAGCAGTGAATTAATAGCGGGGGACAGCACAGATACGCAGTATTTT | CASSELIAGDSTDTQYF
NA | TRBD1 | 16 | TRBJ1-2 | TRBV11-2 | TGTGCCAGCAGCGAGGAAACAGGGGGCGTGGACTATGGCTACACCTTC | CASSEETGGVDYGYTF
NA | NA | 15 | TRBJ1-1 | TRBV7-9 | TGTGCCAGCAGCTTAGGCTTGGTCAGAGGGACTGAAGCTTTCTTT | CASSLGLVRGTEAFF
NA | TRBD1 | 15 | TRBJ1-4 | TRBV28 | TGTGCCAGCAGCCGACTAGACAGGGAGAGCGAAAAACTGTTTTTT | CASSRLDRESEKLFF
once | NA | 13 | TRBJ1-2 | TRBV5-4 | TGTGCCAGCAGCTTGGACAGGGCTTATGGCTACACCTTC | CASSLDRAYGYTF
NA | NA | 13 | TRBJ1-6 | TRBV2 | TGTGCCAGCAGCCCAGGGTTGGACTCACCCCTCCACTTT | CASSPGLDSPLHF
NA | TRBD1 | 13 | TRBJ2-7 | TRBV10-3 | TGTGCCATCAGTGGGGACAGGGGAAACGAGCAGTACTTC | CAISGDRGNEQYF
NA | TRBD1 | 15 | TRBJ2-1 | TRBV27 | TGTGCCAGCAGTTGGACAGGGAGCTCCTACAATGAGCAGTTCTTC | CASSWTGSSYNEQFF
once | NA | 13 | TRBJ1-3 | TRBV7-9 | TGTGCCAGCAGCCTCTCCGGTGGAAACACCATATATTTT | CASSLSGGNTIYF
NA | NA | 14 | TRBJ2-3 | TRBV5-4 | TGTGCCAGCAGCTCCGGAGGGAGCACAGATACGCAGTATTTT | CASSSGGSTDTQYF
NA | TRBD1 | 15 | TRBJ2-5 | TRBV6-5 | TGTGCCAGCAGTTTAACAGGGGGCACCCCAGAGACCCAGTACTTC | CASSLTGGTPETQYF
NA | NA | 12 | TRBJ1-4 | TRBV15 | TGTGCCACCAGCACTTATAATGAAAAACTGTTTTTT | CATSTYNEKLFF
NA | TRBD2 | 15 | TRBJ2-5 | TRBV11-2 | TGTGCCAGCAGCTTAGGAGGCGGGAGGGCCGAGACCCAGTACTTC | CASSLGGGRAETQYF
once | TRBD1 | 15 | TRBJ2-7 | TRBV4-2 | TGTGCCAGCAGCCAGGCGGACAGGGATAAGGACGAGCAGTACTTC | CASSQADRDKDEQYF
NA | TRBD1 | 16 | TRBJ2-3 | TRBV18 | TGTGCCAGCTCACCCCAATCAGGGGGCAGCACAGATACGCAGTATTTT | CASSPQSGGSTDTQYF